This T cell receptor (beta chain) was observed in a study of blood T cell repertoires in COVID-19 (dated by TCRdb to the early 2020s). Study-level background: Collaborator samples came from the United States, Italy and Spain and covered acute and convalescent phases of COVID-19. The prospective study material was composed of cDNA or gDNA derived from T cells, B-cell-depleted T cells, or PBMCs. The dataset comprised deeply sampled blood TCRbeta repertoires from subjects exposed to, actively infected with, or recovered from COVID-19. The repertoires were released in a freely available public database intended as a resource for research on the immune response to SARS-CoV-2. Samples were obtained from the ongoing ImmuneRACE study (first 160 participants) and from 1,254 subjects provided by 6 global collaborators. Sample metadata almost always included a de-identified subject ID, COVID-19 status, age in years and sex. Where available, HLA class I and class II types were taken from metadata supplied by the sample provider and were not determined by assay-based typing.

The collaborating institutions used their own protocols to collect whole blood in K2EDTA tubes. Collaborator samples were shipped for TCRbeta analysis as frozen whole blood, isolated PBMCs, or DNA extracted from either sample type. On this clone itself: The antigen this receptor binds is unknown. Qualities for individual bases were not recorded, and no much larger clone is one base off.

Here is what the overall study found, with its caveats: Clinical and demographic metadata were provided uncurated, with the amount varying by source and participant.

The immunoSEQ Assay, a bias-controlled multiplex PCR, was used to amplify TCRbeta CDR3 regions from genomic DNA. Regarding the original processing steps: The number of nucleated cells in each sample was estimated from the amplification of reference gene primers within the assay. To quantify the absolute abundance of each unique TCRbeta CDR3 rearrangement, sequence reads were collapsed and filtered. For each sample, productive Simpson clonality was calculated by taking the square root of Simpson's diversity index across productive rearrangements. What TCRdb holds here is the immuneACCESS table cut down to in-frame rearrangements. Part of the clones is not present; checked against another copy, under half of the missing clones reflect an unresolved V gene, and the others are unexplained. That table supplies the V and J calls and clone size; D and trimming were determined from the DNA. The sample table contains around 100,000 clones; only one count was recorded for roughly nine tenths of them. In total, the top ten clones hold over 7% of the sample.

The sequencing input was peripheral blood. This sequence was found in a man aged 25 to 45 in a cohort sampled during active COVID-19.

The DNA sequence is given as TGTGCCAGCAGCCAGGGACAGGGCAGAGTAGCTTTCTTT. Protein translation: CASSQGQGRVAFF. This chain joins TRBV28 to TRBJ1-1; 9 central nucleotides agree with TRBD1. The V end gives up 6 bases and the J end 10 bases, leaving 9 bases in the junction not matched to a gene. CDR1 and CDR2 (MDHEN, SYDVKM) derive from the germline V gene. The CDR3, from cysteine to phenylalanine, totals 13 residues. The retained sequence is limited to the CDR3, 39 bases, with the frame set at the first base.